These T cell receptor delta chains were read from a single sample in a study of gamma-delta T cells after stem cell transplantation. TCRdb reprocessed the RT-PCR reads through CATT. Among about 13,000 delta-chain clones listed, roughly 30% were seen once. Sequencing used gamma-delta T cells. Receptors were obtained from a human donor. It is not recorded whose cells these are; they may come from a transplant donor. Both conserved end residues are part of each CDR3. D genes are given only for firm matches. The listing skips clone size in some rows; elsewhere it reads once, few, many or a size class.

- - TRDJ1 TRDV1 TGTGCTCTTGGGGAATGGACCTTCCTACGGGGGTTGGGGGATAAGGATAAACTCATCTTT CALGEWTFLRGLGDKDKLIF
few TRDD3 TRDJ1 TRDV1 TGTGCTCTTGGGGCTTCCTACCGCTACTGGGGGATACGCATGTACACCGATAAACTCATCTTT CALGASYRYWGIRMYTDKLIF
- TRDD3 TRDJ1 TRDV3 TGCGCCTTTAGGGCCTACCTGGGGGATCAAGCCAAACTCATCTTT CAFRAYLGDQAKLIF
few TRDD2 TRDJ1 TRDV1 TGTGCTCTTGGGGAACTAGACCCTTCCTACCTTGGTGGGTCTTACACCGATAAACTCATCTTT CALGELDPSYLGGSYTDKLIF
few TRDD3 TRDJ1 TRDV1 TGTGCTCTTGGGGGACCACGGGGATACGGTAATCGCCACACCGATAAACTCATCTTT CALGGPRGYGNRHTDKLIF
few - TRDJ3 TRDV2 TGTGCCTGTGACACCGTACTTGCGAGCTCCTGGGACACCCGACAGATGTTTTTC CACDTVLASSWDTRQMFF
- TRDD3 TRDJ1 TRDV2 TGTGCCTGTGTTGAGGGATACGGCGGATACCCTTACACCGATAAACTCATCTTT CACVEGYGGYPYTDKLIF
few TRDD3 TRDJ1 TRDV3 TGTGCCTTTCTTTATTCCGTACTGGGGTACGACACCGATAAACTCATCTTT CAFLYSVLGYDTDKLIF
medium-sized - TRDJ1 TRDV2 TGTGCCTGTGACGGAGCCTTGGGGCCCACCGATAAACTCATCTTT CACDGALGPTDKLIF
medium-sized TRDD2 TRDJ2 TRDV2 TGTGCCTGTGACACCCTTCCTACGGCAGCACAACTCTTCTTT CACDTLPTAAQLFF
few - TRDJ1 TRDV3 TGTGCCTTTCCATGCGTGGGGTTCGGGGAGAGCGGGAATAAACTCATCTTT CAFPCVGFGESGNKLIF
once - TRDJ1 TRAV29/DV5 TGTGCAGCAATTACCGGCCCGCCCGACAAACTCATCTTT CAAITGPPDKLIF
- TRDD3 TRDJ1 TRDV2 TGTGCCTGTGACACCGGCAGATGGACTGGGGGCGTCCAGATTTACACCGATAAACTCATCTTT CACDTGRWTGGVQIYTDKLIF
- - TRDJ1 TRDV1 TGTGCTCTTGGGGAACTAGCAGGATCCGGAATCGGCTGGGGTTACGAGAGTCTCATCTTT CALGELAGSGIGWGYESLIF
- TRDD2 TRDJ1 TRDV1 TGTGCTCTTGGGGAGGCCTTCCTGATCTGGTTACCGTACACCGATAAACTCATCTTT CALGEAFLIWLPYTDKLIF
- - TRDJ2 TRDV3 TGTGCCTTCGGTACTGGTTTCGCTTTGACATCACCACTCTTCTTT CAFGTGFALTSPLFF
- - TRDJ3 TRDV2 TGTGCCTGTGACACCTTGGCCGGGGCTAGCTCCTGGGACACCCGACAGATGTTTTTC CACDTLAGASSWDTRQMFF
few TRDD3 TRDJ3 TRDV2 TGTGCCTGTGACACCGTACTGGGGGATACCTCCTGGGACACCCGACAGATGTTTTTC CACDTVLGDTSWDTRQMFF
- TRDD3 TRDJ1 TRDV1 TGTGCTCTTGGGGAACGTCTAGCGGCCTTCCTCGTACTGGGGGATTTGAGGGGTTATAAACTCATCTTT CALGERLAAFLVLGDLRGYKLIF
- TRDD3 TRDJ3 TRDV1 TGTGCTCTTGGGGAACCCTACCCGCGTCTGGGGGATCACTCCTGGGACACCCGACAGATGTTTTTC CALGEPYPRLGDHSWDTRQMFF
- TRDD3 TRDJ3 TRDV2 TGTGCCTGTGACACTCCCCTGTGGTTGGGGGACTTCTCCTGGGACACCCGACAGATGTTTTTC CACDTPLWLGDFSWDTRQMFF
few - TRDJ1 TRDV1 TGTGCTCTTGGGGACCCATACCCCATCAGTACTGGGACCGATAAACTCATCTTT CALGDPYPISTGTDKLIF
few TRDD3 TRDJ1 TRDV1 TGTGCTCTTGGGGAACGGCCTTTTTACTGGGGGATTGTCACCGATAAACTCATCTTT CALGERPFYWGIVTDKLIF
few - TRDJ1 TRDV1 TGTGCTCTTGGGGAACTCCCCCCGGACCCCTATATCCCCTGGGGTAAACTCATCTTT CALGELPPDPYIPWGKLIF
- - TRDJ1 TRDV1 TGTGCTCTTGGGGAGCCGTCTGATTGTGAGACCGATAAACTCATCTTT CALGEPSDCETDKLIF
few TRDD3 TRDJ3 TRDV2 TGTGCCTGTGACACCGAGTGGGGGATACGCGGCAGGGACACCCGACAGATGTTTTTC CACDTEWGIRGRDTRQMFF
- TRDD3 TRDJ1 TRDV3 TGTGCCTTTATACACTGGGGGATACGGGGGTACACCGATAAACTCATCTTT CAFIHWGIRGYTDKLIF
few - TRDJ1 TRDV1 TGTGCTCTTGGGGATGACGTCGAGGTGGACCCTTACACCGATAAACTCATCTTT CALGDDVEVDPYTDKLIF
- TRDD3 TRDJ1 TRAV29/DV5 TGTGCAGCAAGCCTTCCTGCTAACTGGGGGTTTATCCACACAGAGTACACCGATAAACTCATCTTT CAASLPANWGFIHTEYTDKLIF
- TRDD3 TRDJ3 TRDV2 TGTGCCTGTGACACCTGGGGATACTGGGACACCCACCATATCTTTTTC CACDTWGYWDTHHIFF
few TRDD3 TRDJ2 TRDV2 TGTGCCTGTGACACCGGTGGGGGATATTTGACAGCACAACTCTTCTTT CACDTGGGYLTAQLFF
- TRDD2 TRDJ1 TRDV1 TGTGCTCTTGGGGAGGGCCTTCCTACTCGGACTCCATGGGGGTACACCGATAAACTCATCTTT CALGEGLPTRTPWGYTDKLIF
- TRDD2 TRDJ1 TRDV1 TGTGCTCTTGGGGAACTCCCCTGCCTTCCTCACACCGATAAACTCATCTTT CALGELPCLPHTDKLIF
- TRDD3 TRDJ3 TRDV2 TGTGCCTGTGAGGAGTGGGGGAGCTCCTGGGACACCCGACAGATGTTTTTC CACEEWGSSWDTRQMFF
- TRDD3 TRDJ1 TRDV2 TGTGCCTGTGACCCAGCAGATGATAGTACTGGGGGATACTCGGCGGTGGTGTACACCGATAAACTCATCTTT CACDPADDSTGGYSAVVYTDKLIF
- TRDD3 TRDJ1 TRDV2 TGTGCCTGTGACACCGGTGGCTGGGGGAGACGAGGTGGCACCGATAAACTCATCTTT CACDTGGWGRRGGTDKLIF
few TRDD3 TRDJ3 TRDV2 TGTGCCTGTGACACACCGTGGCACGGGGTGGACTGGGGGGTGAGCTCCTGGGACACCCGACAGATGTTTTTC CACDTPWHGVDWGVSSWDTRQMFF
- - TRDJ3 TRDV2 TGTGCCTGTGACACAGAGGGACGCTCCTGGGACACCCGACAGATGTTTTTC CACDTEGRSWDTRQMFF
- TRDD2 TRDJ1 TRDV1 TGTGCTCTTGGGGAAACCGGCATTTTGGCCTTCCTACACGCCTGGACCTACACCGATAAACTCATCTTT CALGETGILAFLHAWTYTDKLIF
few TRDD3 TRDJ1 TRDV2 TGTGCCTGTGATGGCCTTCCCAAGGACTGGGGGATACGCTACGATAAACTCATCTTT CACDGLPKDWGIRYDKLIF
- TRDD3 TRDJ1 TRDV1 TGTGCTCTTGGGGAACGGAGTTTTTCCTCAACTGGGGGCCTCCTCTACACCGATAAACTCATCTTT CALGERSFSSTGGLLYTDKLIF
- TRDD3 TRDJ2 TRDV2 TGTGCCTGTGACACTGGACAACTCCTGGGGGATACGGGGACAGCACACCTCTTCTTT CACDTGQLLGDTGTAHLFF
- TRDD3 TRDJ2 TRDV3 TGTGCCTCCCGGCCTTCCTACCTCTGGGGGATACTAGCACAACTCTTCTTT CASRPSYLWGILAQLFF
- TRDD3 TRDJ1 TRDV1 TGTGCTCTTGGGGATCCCATCCGCCTACGGTTCGTACTGGGGGATACGCGCGGGTACACCGATAAACTCATCTTT CALGDPIRLRFVLGDTRGYTDKLIF
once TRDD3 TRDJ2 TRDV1 TGTGCTCTTGGGGAACCCCTCCTAAATGCCTGGGGGATGGGTAGGCGCGGGACAGCACAACTCTTCTTT CALGEPLLNAWGMGRRGTAQLFF
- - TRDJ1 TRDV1 TGTGCTCTTGGGGAACCTCCACTTCCAATCCTCGGGTACTGGGTCACCAAACTCATCTTT CALGEPPLPILGYWVTKLIF
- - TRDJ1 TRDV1 TGTGCTCTTGGGAACTTCCCCTTGCGCACCGATAAACTCATCTTT CALGNFPLRTDKLIF
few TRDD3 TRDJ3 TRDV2 TGTGCCTGTGACACTGGGGGACGCGCAAGTGGCTCCTGGGACACCCGACAGATGTTTTTC CACDTGGRASGSWDTRQMFF
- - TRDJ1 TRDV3 TGTGCCTTGAAGACCCAAAGCCCAAACCTCATCTTT CALKTQSPNLIF
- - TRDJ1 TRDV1 TGTGCTCTTGGGGAATCCCCGATTGGGCGGCTCCCACTCCTACTCCCACACGGCACCGATAAACTCATCTTT CALGESPIGRLPLLLPHGTDKLIF
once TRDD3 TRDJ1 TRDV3 TGTGCCTTCGGAAGGACTTCCTGGAGTGGGGGATACCGACACACCGATAAACTCATCTTT CAFGRTSWSGGYRHTDKLIF
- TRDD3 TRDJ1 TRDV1 TGTGCTATTGGGGACTGGGCCCTACCCTGGGGGTTACACACCGATAAACTCATCTTT CAIGDWALPWGLHTDKLIF
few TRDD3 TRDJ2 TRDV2 TGTGCCTGTGACACTGGGGGATTCTTGACAGCACAACTCTTCTTT CACDTGGFLTAQLFF
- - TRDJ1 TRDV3 TGTGCCTGTACCAAGGACGGGCCTGGCCGGGGCGATAAACTCATCTTT CACTKDGPGRGDKLIF